A selection of T cell receptor beta chains follows, all from one sample in a study of response to subunit inactivated influenza vaccine. TCRdb re-called the RT-PCR reads with MiXCR, one entry per CDR3 protein. The repertoire holds under 800,000 distinct CDR3 sequences, with more than 11% as singletons. This specimen was PBMCs from blood, taken around two weeks before vaccination. The receptors originated from a man aged 50-60 years who received an inactivated influenza vaccine. Each CDR3 is given without its conserved first and last residue.

v_gene: TRBV7-2; j_gene: TRBJ2-3; CDR3aa: ASTLKPTTDTQY
v_gene: TRBV20-1; j_gene: TRBJ2-2; CDR3aa: SARERLAGGGGELF
v_gene: TRBV20-1; j_gene: TRBJ2-3; CDR3aa: SAKPGGPTDTQY
v_gene: TRBV11-2; j_gene: TRBJ1-1; CDR3aa: ASSRGAFTEAF
v_gene: TRBV24-1; j_gene: TRBJ2-2; CDR3aa: ATSDPGQGTGELF
v_gene: TRBV7-9; j_gene: TRBJ1-1; CDR3aa: ASSFLAGGPEAF
v_gene: TRBV4-3; j_gene: TRBJ1-2; CDR3aa: ASSQGGWDLSNYGYT
v_gene: TRBV7-8; j_gene: TRBJ2-2; CDR3aa: ASSFPGQGSTGELF
v_gene: TRBV9; j_gene: TRBJ2-2; CDR3aa: ASSASLAGGTGELF
v_gene: TRBV6-2/TRBV6-3; j_gene: TRBJ2-4; CDR3aa: ASRSPGLGKNIQY
v_gene: TRBV20-1; j_gene: TRBJ2-1; CDR3aa: SAPGAAEQF
v_gene: TRBV29-1; j_gene: TRBJ2-7; CDR3aa: SVGPGADEQY
v_gene: TRBV12-3/TRBV12-4; j_gene: TRBJ2-7; CDR3aa: ASSPGQVHYEQY
v_gene: TRBV5-1; j_gene: TRBJ2-6; CDR3aa: ASSFPGEVVRNVLT
v_gene: TRBV19; j_gene: TRBJ2-1; CDR3aa: ASQGNPYNEQF
v_gene: TRBV18; j_gene: TRBJ2-5; CDR3aa: ASSKTQQGGQETQY
v_gene: TRBV12-3/TRBV12-4; j_gene: TRBJ2-3; CDR3aa: ASSLRPYGTDTQY
v_gene: TRBV18; j_gene: TRBJ1-1; CDR3aa: ASSPADLTPEAF
v_gene: TRBV27; j_gene: TRBJ2-1; CDR3aa: ASSLLAGGSDNEQF
v_gene: TRBV6-5; j_gene: TRBJ2-1; CDR3aa: ASSYERGSYNEQF
v_gene: TRBV19; j_gene: TRBJ2-7; CDR3aa: ASSISGLAGEQY
v_gene: TRBV7-2; j_gene: TRBJ1-3; CDR3aa: ASSLQGLPGNTIY
v_gene: TRBV7-2; j_gene: TRBJ1-5; CDR3aa: ASSYRTGDNQPQH
v_gene: TRBV19; j_gene: TRBJ2-1; CDR3aa: ASSIGTSGSNEQF
v_gene: TRBV18; j_gene: TRBJ1-5; CDR3aa: ASSPGTGIDQPQH
v_gene: TRBV7-2; j_gene: TRBJ2-3; CDR3aa: ASSLGTSGGGIDTQY
v_gene: TRBV9; j_gene: TRBJ2-1; CDR3aa: ASSAVAWNNEQF
v_gene: TRBV11-2; j_gene: TRBJ2-1; CDR3aa: ASSFVSSGRGEGDEQF
v_gene: TRBV20-1; j_gene: TRBJ2-7; CDR3aa: SASMRGTYEQY
v_gene: TRBV9; j_gene: TRBJ2-3; CDR3aa: ASSVDWTSEPSTDTQY
v_gene: TRBV25-1; j_gene: TRBJ2-7; CDR3aa: ASSEYREQY
v_gene: TRBV6-2/TRBV6-3; j_gene: TRBJ1-2; CDR3aa: ASSAFQANYGYT
v_gene: TRBV20-1; j_gene: TRBJ1-2; CDR3aa: SVDRVLGYT